Each of the 30 T cell receptor beta chains below was sequenced from the same sample in a study of blood T cell repertoires in COVID-19. Libraries were prepared by immunoSEQ multiplex PCR; TCRdb keeps only in-frame clonotypes and omits some of them. This table holds 200,000 to 250,000 clones, about 80% found once. The source material was PBMCs or T cells enriched from blood (not recorded which). The receptor source for this set is a man aged 40-49 years who had recovered from COVID-19.

This clone was detected ten times or more. CDR3 bases: TGTGCCAGCAGTTCCGACACCGCTGGGAATGAAAAACTGTTTTTT. Translating it yields CASSSDTAGNEKLFF. The rearrangement uses TRBV2 and TRBJ1-4; no firm D call. Germline V lookup: CDR1 SNHLY, CDR2 FYNNEI. This CDR3 has 15 residues. V was cut by 5 bases and J by 5 bases, with 15 bases left in between.

The chain combines TRBV19 with TRBJ1-2; a possible D gene is TRBD1 (6 bases). The CDR3 loop spans 15 amino acids. V lost 1 base to trimming and J lost 5 bases, with 14 bases between them. The germline V gene encodes CDR1 LNHDA and CDR2 SQIVND (reference sequence). In nucleotides, the CDR3 is TGTGCCAGTAGTATAGTCCGGGACACCCTTTATGGCTACACCTTC. Its protein is CASSIVRDTLYGYTF. The entire variable domain, with the rest obtained from reference TRBV19 and TRBJ1-2, is as follows: DGGITQSPKYLFRKEGQNVTLSCEQNLNHDAMYWYRQDPGQGLRLIYYSQIVNDFQKGDIAEGYSVSREKKESFPLTVTSAQKNPTAFYLCASSIVRDTLYGYTFGSGTRLTVV.

In nucleotides, the CDR3 is TGTGCCATCAGTAAGGACAGGGCTAGAAACACCATATATTTT. Protein sequence: CAISKDRARNTIYF. The chain joins TRBV10-3 to TRBJ1-3; 8 bases match TRBD1. The CDR3 totals 14 residues. The germline V gene encodes CDR1 ENHRY and CDR2 SYGVKD. Germline trimming cut 5 bases from V and 5 bases from J; bases unmatched to any gene: 5.

The chain has TRBV30 and TRBJ2-7; TRBD2 is a possible D gene (6 bases). CDR3 length equals 13 residues. CDR1 GTSNPN and CDR2 SVGIG come from the germline V gene (reference sequence). V gave up 8 bases and J gave up 2 bases, with 16 bases separating them. The CDR3 is CAGYRRGPYEQYF. CDR3 DNA: TGTGCCGGCTACCGGAGGGGACCCTACGAGCAGTACTTC.

This clone was seen once. The V and J genes are TRBV5-1 and TRBJ2-2; TRBD2 matches 7 bases. The CDR3 length is 16 residues. With V trimmed by 0 bases and J by 5 bases, 7 bases remained unmatched. Germline CDR1 SGHRS, CDR2 YFSETQ. The chain's CDR3 is CASSLGPAGLTGELFF. The DNA of the CDR3 is TGCGCCAGCAGCTTGGGGCCAGCGGGGTTAACCGGGGAGCTGTTTTTT.

This rearrangement joins TRBV4-1 to TRBJ2-3, with a tentative D call TRBD2 (5 bases). V was pared by 4 bases and J by 0 bases, with 11 bases between. The germline gives CDR1 MGHRA, CDR2 YSYEKL. This CDR3 has 15 residues. The CDR3 region is CASSPSGTSTDTQYF. CDR3 in DNA: TGCGCCAGCAGCCCGAGCGGTACTAGCACAGATACGCAGTATTTT.

V usage is TRBV5-1 and J usage is TRBJ1-5, with 8 bases aligning to TRBD1. The CDR3 contains 15 residues. With V trimmed by 4 bases and J by 5 bases, 8 bases remained unmatched. Germline assignment: CDR1 SGHRS and CDR2 YFSETQ. The CDR3 spells CASSRSPGGDQPQHF. The CDR3 nucleotides are TGCGCCAGCAGCCGTTCTCCAGGGGGCGATCAGCCCCAGCATTTT.

The chain has TRBV5-1 and TRBJ2-1, with 9 bases lining up with TRBD2. Trimming cost V 3 bases and J 0 bases; bases outside gene matches: 10. The CDR3 length is 18 residues. From germline, CDR1 is SGHRS and CDR2 YFSETQ. The DNA of the CDR3 is TGCGCCAGCAGCTCCCTGGGGAGCGGGGGGTCCTCCTACAATGAGCAGTTCTTC. This encodes CASSSLGSGGSSYNEQFF.

The gene calls are TRBV29-1 and TRBJ2-3; possibly TRBD2 for D (5 bases). V was shortened by 8 bases and J by 0 bases, with 18 bases between the two germline ends. This CDR3 contains 15 residues. The germline V gene encodes CDR1 SQVTM and CDR2 ANQGSEA. The CDR3 loop reads CSIERYGGSTDTQYF. As DNA, the CDR3 is TGCAGCATCGAGAGATATGGAGGAAGCACAGATACGCAGTATTTT.

The V gene is TRBV27, the J gene TRBJ1-1; no clear D. The CDR3 consists of 14 residues. CDR1 is MNHEY and CDR2 is SMNVEV in the germline V gene (reference sequence). V lost 5 bases and J 2 bases, leaving 12 bases between the germline ends. CDR3 amino acids: CASSVSRGNTEAFF. CDR3 coding DNA: TGTGCCAGCAGTGTCTCCCGGGGAAACACTGAAGCTTTCTTT.

The rearrangement links TRBV5-1 to TRBJ1-2; TRBD1 is a possible D gene (6 bases). The germline V gene has CDR1 SGHRS and CDR2 YFSETQ. V shed 3 bases and J shed 1 base, with 13 bases lying between them. This CDR3 has 15 residues. In DNA form, the CDR3 reads TGCGCCAGCAGCTCGGACAGCCCTATTAACTATGGCTACACCTTC. Translating gives CASSSDSPINYGYTF.

The chain carries TRBV12-3 or TRBV12-4 and TRBJ2-7; D call uncertain. The CDR3 sequence is 13 residues long. Trimming took off 3 bases at V and 4 bases at J, with 10 bases between the two ends. The CDR3 DNA reads as TGTGCCAGCAGTTTTCAGGTTATTTACGAGCAGTACTTC. Protein: CASSFQVIYEQYF.

V is TRBV15 and J is TRBJ1-1; 8 bases fit TRBD1. The V segment lost 1 base and the J segment 5 bases; nucleotides outside the gene matches: 9. The CDR3 loop spans 16 amino acids. The germline V gene encodes CDR1 LNHNV and CDR2 YYDKDF (reference sequence). The CDR3 DNA is TGTGCCACCAGCAGAGGGTTGGACAGGGTAGGGACTGAAGCTTTCTTT. Its translation: CATSRGLDRVGTEAFF.

The rearrangement links TRBV5-1 to TRBJ2-5, with TRBD1 matching 8 bases. V lost 0 bases and J lost 5; bases outside the gene matches: 6. The germline V gene encodes CDR1 SGHRS and CDR2 YFSETQ. CDR3 length: 15 residues. CDR3: CASSLGLGDRETQYF. In DNA, the CDR3 is TGCGCCAGCAGCTTGGGTCTGGGGGACAGGGAGACCCAGTACTTC.

The table lists this clone with a count of one. The chain has TRBV12-3 or TRBV12-4 and TRBJ2-7; 7 nucleotides align to TRBD1. Trimming took 7 bases from V and 2 from J; bases not matched to a gene: 5. CDR3 length: 13 amino acids. The CDR3 DNA reads as TGTGCCAGCACCGGGACAGCTACCTACGAGCAGTACTTC. It is translated as CASTGTATYEQYF.

The chain recombines TRBV6-1 with TRBJ2-7; D is possibly TRBD2 (5 bases). Germline loops: CDR1 MNHNS, CDR2 SASEGT. The V end lost 3 bases, the J end lost 6 bases, and 6 bases lay between the germline ends. The CDR3 spans 11 residues. The CDR3 is CASSDGVEQYF. The CDR3, as DNA: TGTGCCAGCAGTGACGGGGTCGAGCAGTACTTC.

This sequence joins TRBV24-1 and TRBJ2-1, with D possibly being TRBD2 (7 bases). V dropped 1 base and J dropped 7 bases, with 25 bases sitting between them. The CDR3 runs 19 residues. Germline assignment: CDR1 KGHDR and CDR2 SFDVKD. CDR3 coding DNA: TGTGCCACCAGTGATTTCCCCGGACTAGGGAAGGGGGATAGGAATGAGCAGTTCTTC. This translates into CATSDFPGLGKGDRNEQFF.

The chain has TRBV12-1 and TRBJ2-5; TRBD2 is the table's D call, not checked against the DNA. TRBV12-1 is termed a pseudogene. The CDR3 loop spans 17 amino acids. CDR3 sequence: CASSFGNSGRGEETQYF. The CDR3 DNA sequence: TGTGCCAGCAGCTTTGGTAATAGCGGGAGGGGCGAAGAGACCCAGTACTTC.

This clone was recorded only once. This chain's CDR3 is CASSTGEYNEQFF. CDR3 DNA: TGTGCCAGCAGCACAGGGGAGTACAATGAGCAGTTCTTC. J is TRBJ2-1 and V is TRBV7-3, with TRBD1 matching over 7 bases. From germline, CDR1 is SGHTA and CDR2 FQGTGA. The CDR3 sequence is 13 residues long. Germline trimming cut 5 bases from V and 4 bases from J; bases unmatched to any gene: 2.

The chain recombines TRBV3-1 (or the pseudogene TRBV3-2) with TRBJ2-7; TRBD1 matches 9 bases. The CDR3 is 14 residues long. Germline V gene lookup returns CDR1 LGHDT and CDR2 YNNKEL (reference sequence). V dropped 3 bases and J dropped 9; count of bases not matched to a gene: 9. CDR3 DNA: TGTGCCAGCAGCCACCAGGGACAGGGCCTGGGGCAGTACTTC. Translated: CASSHQGQGLGQYF.

This clone has more than one count but fewer than ten. The chain uses TRBV5-4 and TRBJ1-1; D not resolved. The CDR3 is made up of 13 amino acids. Germline values: CDR1 SGHNT, CDR2 YYREEE (reference sequence). V gave up 4 bases and J gave up 11 bases, with 18 bases separating them. The CDR3 DNA follows: TGTGCCAGCAGCCACTATACTTCCATGCAGGCTTTCTTT. Amino acids: CASSHYTSMQAFF.

The chain has TRBV15 and TRBJ1-4; 10 bases agree with TRBD1. The CDR3 consists of 12 residues. V was clipped by 1 base and J by 16 bases; unmatched bases: 3. CDR1 LNHNV and CDR2 YYDKDF come from the germline V gene (reference sequence). CDR3 sequence: CATSRGQGATFF. In nucleotides, the CDR3 is TGTGCCACCAGCAGAGGACAGGGGGCGACGTTTTTT.

As regards this clone: This specimen includes other DNA sequences encoding the same CDR3. The CDR3 DNA sequence: TGTGCCAGCAGCAGGGACAGGGCTGAAAAACTGTTTTTT. It yields the protein CASSRDRAEKLFF. V usage is TRBV12-3 or TRBV12-4 and J usage is TRBJ1-4; 9 positions agree with TRBD1. V shed 6 bases and J 7 bases; nucleotides not matched to a gene: 3. This CDR3 has 13 residues.

V and J are TRBV7-3 and TRBJ1-1; D ambiguous. The V end lost 3 bases, the J end lost 6 bases, and 11 bases lay between the germline ends. Germline V gene sequence: CDR1 SGHTA, CDR2 FQGTGA. There are 13 residues in the CDR3. The CDR3 sequence: CASSLMPMAEAFF. DNA of the CDR3: TGTGCCAGCAGCTTGATGCCTATGGCTGAAGCTTTCTTT.

The chain carries TRBV28 and TRBJ1-4; TRBD1 matches 9 bases. The V segment lost 5 bases and the J segment 10 bases; nucleotides outside the gene matches: 5. CDR3 length: 13 amino acids. CDR1 is MDHEN and CDR2 is SYDVKM in the germline V gene. The CDR3 DNA reads as TGTGCCAGCAGTGGACAGGGGATGGGAAAACTGTTTTTT. Amino acids: CASSGQGMGKLFF.

This clone has just one count. The chain employs TRBV9 and TRBJ2-3; no firm D call. CDR3 length: 13 residues. V was shortened by 1 base and J by 3 bases, with 6 bases between the two germline ends. Germline-derived CDR1 and CDR2 are SGDLS and YYNGEE. CDR3 protein: CASSVSRTDTQYF. The CDR3 bases are TGTGCCAGCAGCGTATCCCGGACAGATACGCAGTATTTT.

This clone was seen a handful of times. V is TRBV4-2 and J is TRBJ2-7, with 7 bases lining up with TRBD2. The CDR3 has 14 residues. Losses at the gene ends were 4 bases for V and 7 bases for J; bases not matched to a gene: 10. Germline lookup yields CDR1 LGHNA and CDR2 YNFKEQ. The CDR3 loop reads CASSPQRGGQEQYF. CDR3 coding DNA: TGTGCCAGCAGCCCCCAGAGGGGAGGGCAGGAGCAGTACTTC.

This clone was picked up a small number of times. The chain recombines TRBV15 with TRBJ1-5; D is ambiguous. The CDR3 extends over 12 amino acids. V lost 3 bases and J lost 9, with 9 bases in between. Germline CDR1 and CDR2: LNHNV and YYDKDF (reference sequence). The CDR3 is CATSSVEGPQHF. The CDR3 DNA follows: TGTGCCACCAGCAGCGTGGAGGGGCCCCAGCATTTT.

The CDR3 nucleotides are TGTGCCAGCCGGACAGGCTTCGACTATGGCTACACCTTC. This gives the protein CASRTGFDYGYTF. The chain uses TRBV28 and TRBJ1-2; 7 bases are a match to TRBD1. Germline loops: CDR1 MDHEN, CDR2 SYDVKM. After removal of 8 bases from V and 3 bases from J, the junction contained 6 bases not matched to a gene. This CDR3 has 13 amino acids.

This clone was observed a handful of times. This chain uses TRBV2 with TRBJ2-2, with TRBD2 matching 10 bases. In germline, CDR1 is SNHLY, CDR2 FYNNEI. V lost 4 bases to trimming and J lost 6 bases; unmatched junction nucleotides: 5. CDR3 length equals 15 residues. CDR3: CASSALAGVPGELFF. The CDR3 region has the DNA TGTGCCAGCAGTGCCCTAGCGGGAGTTCCCGGGGAGCTGTTTTTT.